The TCR beta chain described here comes from a study of T cells in Graves' hyperthyroidism and ophthalmopathy. Germline CDR1 and CDR2: DFQATT and SNEGSKA (reference sequence). The CDR3 has 15 amino acids. V was cut by 3 bases and J by 2 bases, with 15 bases left in between. This clonotype was counted many times. TCR beta CDR3 region amplification was performed from RNA transcripts. The HTBI primer set drove a first-round RT-PCR of the TCR CDR3. Via MiXCR, TCRdb re-called the multiplex PCR reads, giving one row per CDR3 protein. The sample carries approximately 490,000 distinct CDR3 sequences, approximately 22% recorded once.

The TCR originated in a woman between 70 and 85 years old with Graves' ophthalmopathy. This chain links TRBV20-1 with TRBJ2-3, with a weak D call TRBD1 (6 bases). The sequencing input was blood. The CDR3 reads CSARSGAGATDTQYF. CDR3 nucleotides: TGCAGTGCTAGGTCGGGCGCAGGGGCCACAGATACGCAGTATTTT.